The TCR beta chain described here comes from a study of PD-L1 blockade in urothelial cancer. Time point meaning: pretreatment peripheral blood. Assay: immunoSEQ multiplex PCR; the TCRdb copy retains only in-frame clones and omits some. The table shows more than 35,000 clones, with around four fifths occurring only once. The TCR was taken from a man at least 80 years old with urothelial cancer. Sequenced here: PBMCs, sampled around atezolizumab (anti-PD-L1) treatment.

DNA of the CDR3: TGTGCCTGGAGTGGGGGCAGGGCGGGACAGCCCCAGCATTTT. This translates into CAWSGGRAGQPQHF. The chain couples TRBV30 to TRBJ1-5; the D gene is possibly TRBD1 (5 bases). V was cut by 1 base and J by 7 bases, with 14 bases left in between. The CDR3 length is 14 residues. Germline V CDR1 and CDR2: GTSNPN, SVGIG (reference sequence).